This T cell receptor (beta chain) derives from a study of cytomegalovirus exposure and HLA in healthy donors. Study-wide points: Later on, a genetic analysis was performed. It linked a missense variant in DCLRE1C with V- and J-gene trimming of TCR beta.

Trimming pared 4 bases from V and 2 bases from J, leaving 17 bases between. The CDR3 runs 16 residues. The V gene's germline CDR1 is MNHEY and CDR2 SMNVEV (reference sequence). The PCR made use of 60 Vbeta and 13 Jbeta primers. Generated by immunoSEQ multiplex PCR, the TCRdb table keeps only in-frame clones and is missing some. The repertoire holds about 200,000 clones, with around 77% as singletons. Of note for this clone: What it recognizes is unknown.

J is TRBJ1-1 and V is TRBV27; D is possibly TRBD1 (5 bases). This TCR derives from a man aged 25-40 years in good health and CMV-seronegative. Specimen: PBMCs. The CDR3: CASSSPSQTENTEAFF. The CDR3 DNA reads TGTGCCAGCAGTTCGCCGAGCCAGACAGAAAACACTGAAGCTTTCTTT.